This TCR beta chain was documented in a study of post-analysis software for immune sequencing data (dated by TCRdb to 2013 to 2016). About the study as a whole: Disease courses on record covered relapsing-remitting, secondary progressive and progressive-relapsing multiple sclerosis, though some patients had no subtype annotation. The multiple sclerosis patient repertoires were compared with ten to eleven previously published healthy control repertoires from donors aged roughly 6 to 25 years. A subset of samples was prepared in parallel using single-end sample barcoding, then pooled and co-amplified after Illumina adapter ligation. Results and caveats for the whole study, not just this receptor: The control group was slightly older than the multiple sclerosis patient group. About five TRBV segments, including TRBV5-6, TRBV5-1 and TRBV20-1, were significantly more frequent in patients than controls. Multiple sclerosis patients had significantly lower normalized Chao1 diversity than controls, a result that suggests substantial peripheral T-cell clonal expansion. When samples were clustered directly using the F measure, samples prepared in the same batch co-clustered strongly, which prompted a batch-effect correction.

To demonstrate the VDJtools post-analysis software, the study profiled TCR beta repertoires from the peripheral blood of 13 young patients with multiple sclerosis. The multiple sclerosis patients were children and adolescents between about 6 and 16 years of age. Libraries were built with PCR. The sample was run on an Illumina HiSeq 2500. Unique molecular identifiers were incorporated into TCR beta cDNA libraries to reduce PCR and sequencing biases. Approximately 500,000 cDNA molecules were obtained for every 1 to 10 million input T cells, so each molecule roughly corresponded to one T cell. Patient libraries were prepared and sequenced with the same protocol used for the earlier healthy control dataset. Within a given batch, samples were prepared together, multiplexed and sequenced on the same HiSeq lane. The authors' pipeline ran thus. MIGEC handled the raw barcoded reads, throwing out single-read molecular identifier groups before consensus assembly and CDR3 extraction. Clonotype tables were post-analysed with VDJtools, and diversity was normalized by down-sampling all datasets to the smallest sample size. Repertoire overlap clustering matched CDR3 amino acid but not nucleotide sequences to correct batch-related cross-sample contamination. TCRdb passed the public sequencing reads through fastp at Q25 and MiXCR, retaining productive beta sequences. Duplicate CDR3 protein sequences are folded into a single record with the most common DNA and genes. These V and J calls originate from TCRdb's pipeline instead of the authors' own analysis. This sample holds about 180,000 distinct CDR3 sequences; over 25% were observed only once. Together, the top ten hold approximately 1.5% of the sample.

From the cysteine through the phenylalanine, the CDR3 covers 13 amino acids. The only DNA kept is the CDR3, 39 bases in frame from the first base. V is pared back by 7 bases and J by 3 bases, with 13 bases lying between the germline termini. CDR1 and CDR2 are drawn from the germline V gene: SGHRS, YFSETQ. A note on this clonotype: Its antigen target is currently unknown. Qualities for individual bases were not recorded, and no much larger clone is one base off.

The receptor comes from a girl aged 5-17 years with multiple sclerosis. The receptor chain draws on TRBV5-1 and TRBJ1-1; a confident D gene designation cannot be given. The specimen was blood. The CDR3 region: CASQESGYTEAFF. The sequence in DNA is TGCGCCAGCCAGGAATCGGGGTACACTGAAGCTTTCTTT.